Below are 11 T cell receptor beta chains sequenced from a single sample in a study of shared clonotypes between healthy human individuals. TCRdb's table, derived via immunoSEQ multiplex PCR, lists solely in-frame clones and lacks some. The table records approximately 2,300,000 clones, 92% of them present only once. Sequencing used naive CD4+ T cells from PBMCs. Subset denoted: CD45RA+ positively selected. These receptors were taken from a man in his late teens or twenties in good health. Some clones in this sample may be carry-over from other donors' samples.

Of note for this clone: This same CDR3 is encoded by further DNA sequences in the sample. The CDR3 DNA follows: TGCGCCAGCAGCTTTCAGGGGGCAGGGGAAAAACTGTTTTTT. It encodes CASSFQGAGEKLFF. The gene calls are TRBV5-1 and TRBJ1-4; 8 bases line up with TRBD1. The V gene's germline CDR1 is SGHRS and CDR2 YFSETQ. V shed 2 bases, J shed 8 bases, and the junction held 5 bases outside the gene matches. CDR3 length: 14 amino acids.

CDR3 DNA: TGTGCCAGCAGCTTAGTACGGGGATTGAATGAAAAACTGTTTTTT. This sequence encodes CASSLVRGLNEKLFF. This chain joins TRBV7-2 and TRBJ1-4; D gene uncertain. Trimming left V 1 base short and J 5 bases short, with 11 bases between. The germline gives CDR1 SGHTA, CDR2 FQGNSA. The CDR3 extends over 15 amino acids.

The genes are TRBV5-6 and TRBJ2-1; 7 nucleotides align to TRBD2. In germline, CDR1 is SGHDT, CDR2 YYEEEE. The J segment lost 1 base and the V segment lost 2 bases, leaving 6 bases of the junction unmatched. This CDR3 comprises 16 residues. The CDR3 DNA sequence: TGTGCCAGCAGCTTTGCGGCTAGCGGATCCTACAATGAGCAGTTCTTC. It specifies CASSFAASGSYNEQFF. Full variable domain (rest looked up from reference TRBV5-6 and TRBJ2-1): DAGVTQSPTHLIKTRGQQVTLRCSPKSGHDTVSWYQQALGQGPQFIFQYYEEEERQRGNFPDRFSGHQFPNYSSELNVNALLLGDSALYLCASSFAASGSYNEQFFGPGTRLTVL.

The CDR3 DNA sequence: TGTGCCAGCAGCTTAGGGACTCGACAAGAGACCCAGTACTTC. Translation gives CASSLGTRQETQYF. This chain joins TRBV7-3 and TRBJ2-5; D might be TRBD2 (6 bases). Per germline, CDR1 SGHTA and CDR2 FQGTGA. CDR3 length equals 14 residues. V was pared by 2 bases and J by 2 bases, with 9 bases between.

This clone was recorded once. Within the sample, other DNA sequences also encode this same CDR3. The chain is built from TRBV9 and TRBJ2-1; D may be TRBD2 (5 bases). This CDR3 comprises 11 residues. V was shortened by 2 bases and J by 9 bases, with 6 bases between the two germline ends. Germline-derived CDR1 and CDR2 are SGDLS and YYNGEE. CDR3 sequence reads: CASSVEGEQFF. CDR3 DNA sequence: TGTGCCAGCAGCGTCGAGGGTGAGCAGTTCTTC.

V usage is TRBV11-2 and J usage is TRBJ1-4; no clear D. This CDR3 comprises 15 residues. The V and J ends lost 5 bases and 7 bases respectively, with 17 bases between them. CDR1 SGHAT and CDR2 FQNNGV come from the germline V gene. The CDR3: CASSPKWTRGEKLFF. The CDR3 coding sequence is TGTGCCAGCAGCCCGAAGTGGACCCGGGGTGAAAAACTGTTTTTT.

CDR3 in amino acids: CASSERGGTEAFF. CDR3 DNA: TGTGCCAGCAGTGAACGGGGGGGGACTGAAGCTTTCTTT. V is TRBV6-4 and J is TRBJ1-1, with D maybe TRBD1 (5 bases). V shed 3 bases and J shed 5 bases, with 10 bases lying between them. There are 13 residues in the CDR3. Germline-derived CDR1 and CDR2 are MRHNA and SNTAGT.

This chain joins TRBV7-9 and TRBJ1-6, with D perhaps TRBD1 (5 bases). Trimming cost V 1 base and J 14 bases, with 15 bases left between them. The CDR3 consists of 14 residues. Per the germline V gene, CDR1 is SEHNR and CDR2 is FQNEAQ (reference sequence). The CDR3 spells CASSLGAGPPTLHF. For the CDR3, the DNA is TGTGCCAGCAGCTTAGGGGCAGGGCCACCGACCCTCCACTTT.

The chain couples TRBV2 to TRBJ2-5; D not resolved. The CDR3 runs 13 residues. Germline CDR1 reads SNHLY; CDR2 reads FYNNEI. V lost 6 bases, J lost 4 bases, and 12 bases lay in between. The DNA of the CDR3 is TGTGCCAGCAGCCCGTGGCTACGAGAGACCCAGTACTTC. Translating it yields CASSPWLRETQYF. The entire variable domain, with the rest obtained from reference TRBV2 and TRBJ2-5, is as follows: EPEVTQTPSHQVTQMGQEVILRCVPISNHLYFYWYRQILGQKVEFLVSFYNNEISEKSEIFDDQFSVERPDGSNFTLKIRSTKLEDSAMYFCASSPWLRETQYFGPGTRLLVL.

In the case of this clone: This CDR3 is also generated by other DNA sequences in the sample. The chain combines TRBV5-6 with TRBJ2-7; D unresolved. The V end lost 1 base, the J end lost 6 bases, and 5 bases lay between the germline ends. CDR3 length: 11 residues. Germline V gives CDR1 SGHDT, CDR2 YYEEEE. The CDR3 DNA sequence: TGTGCCAGCAGCTTGAGAGGCGAGCAGTACTTC. Encoded protein: CASSLRGEQYF.

The V call is TRBV29-1, the J call TRBJ2-2, with a weak D call TRBD2 (5 bases). CDR3 size: 16 residues. In germline, CDR1 is SQVTM, CDR2 ANQGSEA. Between the trimmed V and J ends, which lost 0 bases and 2 bases, there was a span of 13 bases. The DNA of the CDR3 is TGCAGCGTTGAAGAGGTCGGAGGAACAAACACCGGGGAGCTGTTTTTT. Its protein product is CSVEEVGGTNTGELFF.